These 22 T cell receptor beta chains came from one sample sequenced in a study of OX40 agonist ivuxolimab in advanced cancers. Sequencing used immunoSEQ multiplex PCR; TCRdb keeps in-frame clones, though not all of them. The repertoire holds 45,000 to 55,000 clones, with 83% as singletons. The source was CD4+ or CD8+ T cells sorted from blood, collected in a trial of the OX40 agonist ivuxolimab. The source is an adult with an advanced solid tumor such as melanoma, head and neck, liver or kidney cancer.

On this clone: The DNA is left out, because the CDR3 cannot be placed on it with certainty; the CDR3 is given as TCRdb lists it. The CDR3 sequence is CASSSGQAGQYF. The chain is built from TRBV6-6 and TRBJ2-7; the D call in the table, TRBD2, was not verified against the DNA. Per germline, CDR1 MNHNY and CDR2 SVGAGI (reference sequence). 12 amino acids form the CDR3, both terminal residues included.

V and J are TRBV5-6 and TRBJ1-1; D ambiguous. The V gene's germline CDR1 is SGHDT and CDR2 YYEEEE. The CDR3 length is 14 residues. Trimming took off 2 bases at V and 0 bases at J, with 8 bases between the two ends. The CDR3 is CASSFILLNTEAFF. The DNA for the CDR3 is TGTGCCAGCAGCTTCATCCTCTTGAACACTGAAGCTTTCTTT.

This chain links TRBV18 with TRBJ2-1; D possibly corresponds to TRBD1 (5 bases). The CDR3 spans 16 residues. Germline CDR1 reads KGHSH; CDR2 reads LQKENI. The ends were cut back, 2 bases at V and 8 bases at J, with 19 bases in the middle. CDR3 residues: CASSPSPGQGWDEQFF. Here the CDR3 DNA reads TGTGCCAGCTCACCAAGCCCCGGGCAGGGTTGGGATGAGCAGTTCTTC.

The chain employs TRBV7-2 and TRBJ2-7; weak D call: TRBD2 (6 bases). Per the germline V gene, CDR1 is SGHTA and CDR2 is FQGNSA. V lost 1 base and J 6 bases, leaving 16 bases between the germline ends. This CDR3 is 15 amino acids long. Written as DNA, the CDR3 is TGTGCCAGCAGCTTAGATGGAGGGGCAGAAGGCGAGCAGTACTTC. This sequence encodes CASSLDGGAEGEQYF.

V and J are TRBV19 and TRBJ1-1; 9 bases match TRBD1. Trimming cost V 5 bases and J 0 bases; bases outside gene matches: 7. The CDR3 runs to 16 residues. The germline V gene has CDR1 LNHDA and CDR2 SQIVND (reference sequence). The CDR3 loop reads CASSPRTGALNTEAFF. CDR3 DNA sequence: TGTGCCAGTAGTCCCCGGACAGGGGCGCTGAACACTGAAGCTTTCTTT. The full variable domain, completed using reference TRBV19 and TRBJ1-1, is DGGITQSPKYLFRKEGQNVTLSCEQNLNHDAMYWYRQDPGQGLRLIYYSQIVNDFQKGDIAEGYSVSREKKESFPLTVTSAQKNPTAFYLCASSPRTGALNTEAFFGQGTRLTVV.

The chain combines TRBV5-1 with TRBJ1-1; TRBD1 agrees at 7 bases. The CDR3 sequence is 12 residues long. Germline CDR1 SGHRS, CDR2 YFSETQ. V dropped 4 bases and J dropped 14; count of bases not matched to a gene: 11. The CDR3 spells CASSRTGSPYFF. CDR3 nucleotides: TGCGCCAGCAGCCGGACAGGATCGCCCTACTTCTTT.

The chain employs TRBV11-2 and TRBJ1-2; 7 nucleotides agree with TRBD1. Unmatched junction bases numbered 5, after V lost 1 base and J lost 3 bases. This CDR3 has 15 residues. The germline CDR1 and CDR2 sequences are SGHAT and FQNNGV. The CDR3 loop reads CASSLVDGTDYGYTF. The DNA for the CDR3 is TGTGCCAGCAGCTTAGTAGACGGGACAGACTATGGCTACACCTTC.

This chain joins TRBV7-8 and TRBJ1-2; D perhaps matches TRBD1 (5 bases). The germline CDR1 and CDR2 sequences are SGHVS and FQNEAQ. The CDR3 length is 13 residues. Trimming removed 9 bases at V and 4 bases at J, with 15 bases between. The CDR3 DNA sequence: TGTGCCAGTTCCCTTCAGGGACTCTATGGCTACACCTTC. Translated: CASSLQGLYGYTF.

This chain uses TRBV11-3 with TRBJ2-5; D possibly corresponds to TRBD2 (6 bases). V was clipped by 5 bases and J by 2 bases, with 12 bases between them. The CDR3 is made up of 14 amino acids. The germline gives CDR1 SGHNT, CDR2 YENEEA. This chain's CDR3 is CASSQGLQQETQYF. In DNA form, the CDR3 reads TGTGCCAGCAGCCAGGGACTGCAACAAGAGACCCAGTACTTC. The complete variable domain, with remaining parts taken from reference TRBV11-3 and TRBJ2-5, reads EAGVVQSPRYKIIEKKQPVAFWCNPISGHNTLYWYLQNLGQGPELLIRYENEEAVDDSQLPKDRFSAERLKGVDSTLKIQPAELGDSAVYLCASSQGLQQETQYFGPGTRLLVL.

The V gene is TRBV5-8, the J gene TRBJ2-7, with 7 bases identical to TRBD1. Germline V lookup: CDR1 SGHTS, CDR2 YDEGEE. This CDR3 region has 13 residues. After removal of 5 bases from V and 9 bases from J, the junction contained 11 bases not matched to a gene. The CDR3 spells CASRPRGQAGQYF. The CDR3 DNA reads TGTGCCAGCAGGCCCCGTGGACAGGCCGGGCAGTACTTC.

On this clone itself: The same CDR3 is also encoded by other DNA sequences in this sample. This rearrangement joins TRBV11-2 to TRBJ2-5, with TRBD2 identical over 8 bases. J lost 5 bases, V lost 0 bases, and 5 bases had no gene match. The germline CDR1 and CDR2 sequences are SGHAT and FQNNGV. CDR3 length: 15 residues. CDR3 nucleotides: TGTGCCAGCAGCTTAGAGGGGACTAGGCGCGAGACCCAGTACTTC. Amino acids: CASSLEGTRRETQYF.

The rearrangement joins TRBV11-2 to TRBJ2-7; D uncertain. There are 11 residues in the CDR3. The V end was cut by 0 bases, the J end by 8 bases, with 5 bases between. Germline V gene lookup returns CDR1 SGHAT and CDR2 FQNNGV. The CDR3 here is CASSLERQQYF. For the CDR3, the DNA is TGTGCCAGCAGCTTAGAACGGCAGCAGTACTTC.

The rearrangement uses TRBV30 and TRBJ1-6; 8 nucleotides match TRBD1. Germline CDR1 is GTSNPN and CDR2 is SVGIG (reference sequence). Trimming cost V 1 base and J 6 bases; bases outside gene matches: 8. This CDR3 is 16 amino acids long. CDR3 amino acids: CAWSGPGTGSNSPLHF. The CDR3, as DNA: TGTGCCTGGAGTGGTCCCGGGACAGGCAGTAATTCACCCCTCCACTTT.

The rearrangement uses TRBV7-9 and TRBJ2-7; 7 nucleotides line up with TRBD1. Losses at the gene ends were 0 bases for V and 5 bases for J; bases not matched to a gene: 1. From germline, CDR1 is SEHNR and CDR2 FQNEAQ (reference sequence). CDR3 length: 13 residues. CDR3 residues: CASSLADRDEQYF. For the CDR3, the DNA is TGTGCCAGCAGCTTAGCCGACAGGGACGAGCAGTACTTC.

The chain links TRBV10-3 to TRBJ1-5; 7 bases match TRBD1. CDR3 length: 17 residues. Unmatched junction bases numbered 7, after V lost 0 bases and J lost 2 bases. CDR1 is ENHRY and CDR2 is SYGVKD in the germline V gene. CDR3 residues: CAISESGGGTGNQPQHF. CDR3 nucleotides: TGTGCCATCAGTGAGTCAGGAGGGGGCACGGGCAATCAGCCCCAGCATTTT.

The V call is TRBV10-3, the J call TRBJ2-5; D is possibly TRBD2 (6 bases). The germline CDR1 and CDR2 sequences are ENHRY and SYGVKD. The CDR3 spans 14 residues. Trimming took 0 bases from V and 2 from J, leaving 7 bases between them. Here the CDR3 reads CAISESLAQETQYF. CDR3 DNA: TGTGCCATCAGTGAGTCGCTAGCGCAAGAGACCCAGTACTTC.

CDR3 nucleotides: TGTGCCTGGAGTCTTTCGACCCCCAGTCCTAACTATGGCTACACCTTC. This translates into CAWSLSTPSPNYGYTF. The rearrangement joins TRBV30 to TRBJ1-2; D not certain. This CDR3 contains 16 residues. The V and J ends lost 2 bases and 0 bases respectively, with 16 bases between them. The germline gives CDR1 GTSNPN, CDR2 SVGIG (reference sequence).

The chain couples TRBV7-2 to TRBJ2-5; D perhaps matches TRBD2 (5 bases). Germline lookup yields CDR1 SGHTA and CDR2 FQGNSA. Trimming pared 1 base from V and 4 bases from J, leaving 10 bases between. The CDR3 is made up of 14 amino acids. For the CDR3, the DNA is TGTGCCAGCAGCTTAGATTGGGGAGTAGAGACCCAGTACTTC. It codes for CASSLDWGVETQYF.

The chain links TRBV9 to TRBJ2-5, with D tentatively TRBD2 (7 bases). Germline CDR1 is SGDLS and CDR2 is YYNGEE. Trimming removed 0 bases from V and 5 bases from J, with 17 bases in between. This CDR3 is 16 amino acids long. The CDR3: CASSVGLSRGRETQYF. The CDR3 DNA is TGTGCCAGCAGCGTAGGGCTGTCGCGGGGGCGGGAGACCCAGTACTTC. Full variable domain (remainder filled in from reference TRBV9 and TRBJ2-5): DSGVTQTPKHLITATGQRVTLRCSPRSGDLSVYWYQQSLDQGLQFLIQYYNGEERAKGNILERFSAQQFPDLHSELNLSSLELGDSALYFCASSVGLSRGRETQYFGPGTRLLVL.

V usage is TRBV19 and J usage is TRBJ2-1; D may be TRBD2 (5 bases). CDR3 size: 15 residues. Germline-derived CDR1 and CDR2 are LNHDA and SQIVND (reference sequence). V shed 0 bases and J shed 3 bases, with 9 bases lying between them. The CDR3 coding sequence is TGTGCCAGTAGTATAGAGAGCGGTCGCTACAATGAGCAGTTCTTC. Its translation is CASSIESGRYNEQFF. Using reference TRBV19 and TRBJ2-1 for the parts outside the CDR3, the full variable domain is DGGITQSPKYLFRKEGQNVTLSCEQNLNHDAMYWYRQDPGQGLRLIYYSQIVNDFQKGDIAEGYSVSREKKESFPLTVTSAQKNPTAFYLCASSIESGRYNEQFFGPGTRLTVL.

This chain links TRBV9 with TRBJ1-1; D is perhaps TRBD1 (6 bases). Germline V gene sequence: CDR1 SGDLS, CDR2 YYNGEE. V was shortened by 4 bases and J by 10 bases, with 20 bases between the two germline ends. The CDR3 has 14 amino acids. The CDR3 region has the DNA TGTGCCAGCAGCCCCCGGGACATCCGTGTAGGAGCTTTCTTT. Its translation is CASSPRDIRVGAFF.

The chain joins TRBV6-6 to TRBJ2-6; D ambiguous. V dropped 5 bases and J dropped 0 bases, with 11 bases sitting between them. Per germline, CDR1 MNHNY and CDR2 SVGAGI (reference sequence). CDR3 length: 16 amino acids. In DNA, the CDR3 is TGTGCCAGCAGTATTAGACGGAGCTCTGGGGCCAACGTCCTGACTTTC. As protein: CASSIRRSSGANVLTF.